This TCR beta chain originates from a study of naive and memory T cell subsets. The beta constant-region primer was an equimolar mix of two oligonucleotides covering TRBC1 and TRBC2. The ligated cDNA underwent four PCR rounds using SP2 and nested alpha and beta constant-region primers. TCRdb re-called the UMI-ligation and nested PCR reads through MiXCR, storing one row per CDR3 protein. The sample has 150,000 or so distinct CDR3 sequences, roughly 23% seen once. Overall study findings and caveats: Possibly reflecting memory cells re-expressing CD45RA, a few larger clonotypes occurred in naive repertoires, especially CD8.

On this clonotype: Its antigen is not identified.

This CDR3 is built from 14 residues. Germline values: CDR1 DFQATT, CDR2 SNEGSKA (reference sequence). With 4 bases clipped from V and 2 bases from J, the junction kept 7 bases outside the gene matches. The TCR originated in a human donor in good health. The V and J genes are TRBV20-1 and TRBJ2-7, with 8 bases fitting TRBD1. Sequencing was performed on naive CD4+ T cells from blood. The CDR3 DNA reads as TGCAGTGCTAAACAGGGGGGATCCCCCTACGAGCAGTACTTC. Amino acids: CSAKQGGSPYEQYF.